This T cell receptor beta chain was sequenced for a study of blood T cells in healthy people across ages. Regarding the study as a whole: The recorded TCR beta diversity per million T cells decreased in a roughly linear manner with age.

This clonotype was observed a handful of times. Its specificity is not known. For every donor, a draw yielded around 10 milliliters of peripheral blood. Samples had at least 6 million PBMCs isolated from them. It was with a sample-barcoded 5' primer and a J-beta primer mix that a second PCR of roughly 7 to 12 cycles was run. All samples gave at least 2.5 million CDR3-containing paired-end reads. MiXCR, run by TCRdb on the 5' RACE reads, gives a single entry per CDR3 protein. The sample lists approximately 850,000 distinct CDR3 sequences; roughly 60% were seen once. Germline CDR1 is DFQATT and CDR2 is SNEGSKA (reference sequence). The length of the CDR3 is 15 residues. With 6 bases clipped from V and 9 bases from J, the junction kept 16 bases outside the gene matches.

This rearrangement joins TRBV20-1 to TRBJ2-1; 8 nucleotides agree with TRBD2. The clonotype comes from a young man in good health. Source material: blood. CDR3 nucleotide sequence: TGCAGTGCCTCAAGTCCCGCGGGGGGCCTCCCTGAGCAGTTCTTC. This sequence encodes CSASSPAGGLPEQFF.